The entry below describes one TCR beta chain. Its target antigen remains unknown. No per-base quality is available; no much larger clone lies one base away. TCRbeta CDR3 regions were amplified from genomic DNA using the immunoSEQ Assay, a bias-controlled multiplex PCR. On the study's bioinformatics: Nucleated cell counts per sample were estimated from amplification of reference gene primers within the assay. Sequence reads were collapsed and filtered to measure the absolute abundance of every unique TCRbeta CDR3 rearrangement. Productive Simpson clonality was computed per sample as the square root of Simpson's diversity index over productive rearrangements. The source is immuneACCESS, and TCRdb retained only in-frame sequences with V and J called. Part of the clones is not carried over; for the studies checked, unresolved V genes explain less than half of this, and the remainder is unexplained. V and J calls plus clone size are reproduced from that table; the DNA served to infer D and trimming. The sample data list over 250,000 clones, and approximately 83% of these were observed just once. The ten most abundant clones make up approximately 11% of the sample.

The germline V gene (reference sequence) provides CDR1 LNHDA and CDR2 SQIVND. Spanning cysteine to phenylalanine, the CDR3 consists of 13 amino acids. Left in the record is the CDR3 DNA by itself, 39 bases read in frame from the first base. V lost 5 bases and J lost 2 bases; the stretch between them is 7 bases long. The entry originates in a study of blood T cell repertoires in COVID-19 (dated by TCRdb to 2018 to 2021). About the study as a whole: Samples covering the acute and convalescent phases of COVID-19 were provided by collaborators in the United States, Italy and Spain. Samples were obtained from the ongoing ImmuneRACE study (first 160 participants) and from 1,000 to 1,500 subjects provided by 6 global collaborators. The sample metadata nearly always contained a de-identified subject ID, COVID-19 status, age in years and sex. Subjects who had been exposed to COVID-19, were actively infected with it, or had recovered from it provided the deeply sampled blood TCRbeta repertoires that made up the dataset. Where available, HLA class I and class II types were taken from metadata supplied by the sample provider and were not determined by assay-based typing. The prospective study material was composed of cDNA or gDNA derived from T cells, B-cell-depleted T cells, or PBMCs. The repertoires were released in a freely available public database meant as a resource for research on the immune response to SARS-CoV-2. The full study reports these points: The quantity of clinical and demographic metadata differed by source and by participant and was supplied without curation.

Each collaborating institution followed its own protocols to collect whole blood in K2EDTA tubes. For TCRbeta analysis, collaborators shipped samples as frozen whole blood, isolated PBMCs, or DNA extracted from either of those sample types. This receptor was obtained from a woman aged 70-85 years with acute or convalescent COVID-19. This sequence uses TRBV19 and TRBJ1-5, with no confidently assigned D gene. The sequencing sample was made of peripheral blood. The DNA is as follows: TGTGCCAGTAGTGAGGCGGGCAATCAGCCCCAGCATTTT. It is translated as CASSEAGNQPQHF.